A selection of T cell receptor beta chains follows, all from one sample in a study of cytomegalovirus exposure and HLA in healthy donors. Here immunoSEQ multiplex PCR was the method, and the copy in TCRdb shows in-frame clones only, minus some. The sample holds around 61,000 clones, roughly nine tenths seen once. Specimen: PBMCs. These receptor sequences come from a young man in good health and CMV-seronegative. CDR3s include the opening cysteine and the closing phenylalanine or tryptophan. The D gene is left open where the match is weak. The listing skips clone size in some rows; elsewhere it reads once, few, many or a size class.

D gene: NA; J gene: TRBJ1-1; clone size: NA; V gene: TRBV5-1; CDR3 DNA: TGCGCCAGCAGCTTGGCCGAAACAGCTGAAGCTTTCTTT; CDR3 protein: CASSLAETAEAFF
D gene: TRBD1; J gene: TRBJ2-7; clone size: NA; V gene: TRBV6-5; CDR3 DNA: TGTGCCAGCAGCTACGACATCGGACAGGGTGTGTACGAGCAGTACTTC; CDR3 protein: CASSYDIGQGVYEQYF
D gene: TRBD2; J gene: TRBJ2-5; clone size: NA; V gene: TRBV5-6; CDR3 DNA: TGTGCCAGCAGCTGGACTAGCGGGGGCTTACTGGGAGAGACCCAGTACTTC; CDR3 protein: CASSWTSGGLLGETQYF
D gene: NA; J gene: TRBJ1-2; clone size: medium-sized; V gene: TRBV6-5; CDR3 DNA: TGTGCCAGCAGTTCGCAGGGCGCAGATGGCTACACCTTC; CDR3 protein: CASSSQGADGYTF
D gene: TRBD1; J gene: TRBJ2-2; clone size: NA; V gene: TRBV5-8; CDR3 DNA: TGTGCCAGCATCCGGGACAGGGTTTTGAGAGCCACCGGGGAGCTGTTTTTT; CDR3 protein: CASIRDRVLRATGELFF
D gene: TRBD1; J gene: TRBJ2-7; clone size: NA; V gene: TRBV10-3; CDR3 DNA: TGTGCCATCAGTAACCCTGGGACAGGGAACTCCTACGAGCAGTACTTC; CDR3 protein: CAISNPGTGNSYEQYF
D gene: TRBD2; J gene: TRBJ2-7; clone size: NA; V gene: TRBV7-3; CDR3 DNA: TGTGCCAGCAGCTTAAGGGCGGGAGGTTCTTACGAGCAGTACTTC; CDR3 protein: CASSLRAGGSYEQYF
D gene: TRBD2; J gene: TRBJ2-5; clone size: NA; V gene: TRBV10-1; CDR3 DNA: TGCGCCAGCAGCCGTGGGAGGGTGGAAGAGACCCAGTACTTC; CDR3 protein: CASSRGRVEETQYF
D gene: TRBD1; J gene: TRBJ1-1; clone size: NA; V gene: TRBV28; CDR3 DNA: TGTGCCAGCAGTGGAGGACAGGGGGCCTGGAGTGAAGCTTTCTTT; CDR3 protein: CASSGGQGAWSEAFF
D gene: NA; J gene: TRBJ1-4; clone size: NA; V gene: TRBV23-1; CDR3 DNA: TGCGCCAGCCGCCTATGTAAACTGTTTTTT; CDR3 protein: CASRLCKLFF
D gene: NA; J gene: TRBJ2-7; clone size: NA; V gene: TRBV7-9; CDR3 DNA: TGTGCCAGCAGCCCAGACCGAGGGGAGCAGTACTTC; CDR3 protein: CASSPDRGEQYF
D gene: NA; J gene: TRBJ2-3; clone size: few; V gene: TRBV4-1; CDR3 DNA: TGCGCCAGCAGCCAAGAACAGGGACCAGATACGCAGTATTTT; CDR3 protein: CASSQEQGPDTQYF
D gene: TRBD1; J gene: TRBJ1-1; clone size: NA; V gene: TRBV4-1; CDR3 DNA: TGCGCCAGCAGCCTCCCCCCAGGGGGAACGGCTTTCTTT; CDR3 protein: CASSLPPGGTAFF
D gene: NA; J gene: TRBJ1-5; clone size: NA; V gene: TRBV7-2; CDR3 DNA: TGTGCCAGCAGCTTAGTTGGAGATAGCAATCAGCCCCAGCATTTT; CDR3 protein: CASSLVGDSNQPQHF
D gene: NA; J gene: TRBJ1-4; clone size: NA; V gene: TRBV5-1; CDR3 DNA: TGCGCCAGCAGCTTGGCCCTAGGAGAAAAACTGTTTTTT; CDR3 protein: CASSLALGEKLFF
D gene: NA; J gene: TRBJ2-4; clone size: NA; V gene: TRBV7-9; CDR3 DNA: TGTGCCAGCAGCTCCACTGTACTAGCCAAAAACATTCAGTACTTC; CDR3 protein: CASSSTVLAKNIQYF
D gene: TRBD2; J gene: TRBJ2-5; clone size: NA; V gene: TRBV9; CDR3 DNA: TGTGCCAGCAGCTCCGGGACTAGCGGGAGTGCCAGGGAGACCCAGTACTTC; CDR3 protein: CASSSGTSGSARETQYF
D gene: NA; J gene: TRBJ2-1; clone size: NA; V gene: TRBV28; CDR3 DNA: TGTGCCAGTCTGGGGCTAGCCTACAATGAGCAGTTCTTC; CDR3 protein: CASLGLAYNEQFF
D gene: TRBD1; J gene: TRBJ1-2; clone size: NA; V gene: TRBV13; CDR3 DNA: TGTGCCAGCAGCCGGACAGGGTCGTATGGCTACACCTTC; CDR3 protein: CASSRTGSYGYTF
D gene: TRBD1; J gene: TRBJ2-3; clone size: NA; V gene: TRBV7-3; CDR3 DNA: TGTGCCAGCAGCCGCCGACAGGGGCCAGATACGCAGTATTTT; CDR3 protein: CASSRRQGPDTQYF
D gene: TRBD2; J gene: TRBJ2-1; clone size: NA; V gene: TRBV6-1; CDR3 DNA: TGTGCCAGCAGTCCTCTAGCGGGTCGGGTAGATGAGCAGTTCTTC; CDR3 protein: CASSPLAGRVDEQFF
D gene: NA; J gene: TRBJ2-2; clone size: NA; V gene: TRBV7-9; CDR3 DNA: TGTGCCAGCAGCTTAACCGGGAGATCAGTCAACGGGGAGCTGTTTTTT; CDR3 protein: CASSLTGRSVNGELFF
D gene: TRBD2; J gene: TRBJ2-7; clone size: NA; V gene: TRBV28; CDR3 DNA: TGTGCCAGCTATTCAGCGGGAGAGTACGAGCAGTACTTC; CDR3 protein: CASYSAGEYEQYF
D gene: NA; J gene: TRBJ2-6; clone size: NA; V gene: TRBV5-4; CDR3 DNA: TGTGCCAGCAGCGAGTCCGGGGGGGCCAACGTCCTGACTTTC; CDR3 protein: CASSESGGANVLTF
D gene: NA; J gene: TRBJ2-3; clone size: NA; V gene: TRBV2; CDR3 DNA: TGTGCCAGCAGAGTACAAGATACGCAGTATTTT; CDR3 protein: CASRVQDTQYF
D gene: NA; J gene: TRBJ1-4; clone size: NA; V gene: TRBV19; CDR3 DNA: TGTGCCAGTACTTCCGGGGAGGCCGAAAAACTGTTTTTT; CDR3 protein: CASTSGEAEKLFF
D gene: NA; J gene: TRBJ1-2; clone size: NA; V gene: TRBV7-9; CDR3 DNA: TGTGCCAGCAGCTTACGGGATGCGTATGGCTACACCTTC; CDR3 protein: CASSLRDAYGYTF
D gene: NA; J gene: TRBJ2-3; clone size: NA; V gene: TRBV2; CDR3 DNA: TGTGCCAGCAGTGGGAGAGCGACAGATACGCAGTATTTT; CDR3 protein: CASSGRATDTQYF
D gene: NA; J gene: TRBJ1-5; clone size: NA; V gene: TRBV6-5; CDR3 DNA: TGTGCCAGCAGTGCCCAGGGGAATAGCAATCAGCCCCAGCATTTT; CDR3 protein: CASSAQGNSNQPQHF
D gene: TRBD1; J gene: TRBJ1-5; clone size: NA; V gene: TRBV27; CDR3 DNA: TGTGCCAGCAGTTTAGACAGGGGCGGGGATCAGCCCCAGCATTTT; CDR3 protein: CASSLDRGGDQPQHF
D gene: TRBD2; J gene: TRBJ2-7; clone size: NA; V gene: TRBV2; CDR3 DNA: TGTGCCAGCACCGGGACTAGCGGAGCCTACGAGCAGTACTTC; CDR3 protein: CASTGTSGAYEQYF
D gene: TRBD1; J gene: TRBJ1-3; clone size: NA; V gene: TRBV18; CDR3 DNA: TGTGCCAGCTCACCAGGGACAGGGGTCGGAAACACCATATATTTT; CDR3 protein: CASSPGTGVGNTIYF
D gene: TRBD1; J gene: TRBJ2-2; clone size: NA; V gene: TRBV4-1; CDR3 DNA: TGCGCCAGCAGCCAAGTCGACAGGGACGCCGGGGAGCTGTTTTTT; CDR3 protein: CASSQVDRDAGELFF
D gene: TRBD1; J gene: TRBJ1-5; clone size: few; V gene: TRBV19; CDR3 DNA: TGTGGCACAGGGGGATTTGGCAATCAGCCCCAGCATTTT; CDR3 protein: CGTGGFGNQPQHF
D gene: TRBD2; J gene: TRBJ2-7; clone size: NA; V gene: TRBV28; CDR3 DNA: TGTGCCAGCAGTGCGGGGACTAGCGGGGAGCTAGAGCAGTACTTC; CDR3 protein: CASSAGTSGELEQYF
D gene: TRBD2; J gene: TRBJ2-7; clone size: NA; V gene: TRBV10-3; CDR3 DNA: TGTGCCATCAGTGAGAGTAGCGGGAGCTACGAGCAGTACTTC; CDR3 protein: CAISESSGSYEQYF
D gene: NA; J gene: TRBJ1-2; clone size: NA; V gene: TRBV28; CDR3 DNA: TGTGCCAGCAGTTTAACCAATACAGGAGCTCGGGGCTACACCTTC; CDR3 protein: CASSLTNTGARGYTF
D gene: TRBD1; J gene: TRBJ2-7; clone size: NA; V gene: TRBV9; CDR3 DNA: TGTGCCAGCAGTATGGGGACAGGGCGCTACGAGCAGTACTTC; CDR3 protein: CASSMGTGRYEQYF
D gene: TRBD2; J gene: TRBJ2-7; clone size: NA; V gene: TRBV5-1; CDR3 DNA: TGCGCCAGCAGCTTTGTGAGGAGGGAGGGTATCGACGAGCAGTACTTC; CDR3 protein: CASSFVRREGIDEQYF
D gene: TRBD1; J gene: TRBJ1-2; clone size: NA; V gene: TRBV27; CDR3 DNA: TGTGCCAGCATAATCCAGGGACAGGGCTATGGCTACACCTTC; CDR3 protein: CASIIQGQGYGYTF
D gene: NA; J gene: TRBJ1-2; clone size: NA; V gene: TRBV6-6; CDR3 DNA: TGTGCCAGCAGTTATAATAGGGAGGGCTATGGCTACACCTTC; CDR3 protein: CASSYNREGYGYTF
D gene: TRBD2; J gene: TRBJ2-7; clone size: NA; V gene: TRBV15; CDR3 DNA: TGTGCCACCAGCAGAGAAGCCAGTCCGGGAGGAGTGTACGAGCAGTACTTC; CDR3 protein: CATSREASPGGVYEQYF
D gene: TRBD2; J gene: TRBJ2-5; clone size: NA; V gene: TRBV7-2; CDR3 DNA: TGTGCCAGCAGCTTAGGGGACGGGAGGTGGGAGACCCAGTACTTC; CDR3 protein: CASSLGDGRWETQYF
D gene: TRBD2; J gene: TRBJ2-5; clone size: NA; V gene: TRBV7-9; CDR3 DNA: TGTGCCAGCAGCCCTTGGGTAGCGGGGTTCCAAGAGACCCAGTACTTC; CDR3 protein: CASSPWVAGFQETQYF
D gene: TRBD2; J gene: TRBJ2-5; clone size: NA; V gene: TRBV5-4; CDR3 DNA: TGTGCCAGCAGCATCGCGGGAGGTGAGACCCAGTACTTC; CDR3 protein: CASSIAGGETQYF
D gene: TRBD1; J gene: TRBJ2-7; clone size: NA; V gene: TRBV6-1; CDR3 DNA: TGTGCCAGCAGTCCCGAAGGGGGCTTGGGGACCGAGCAGTACTTC; CDR3 protein: CASSPEGGLGTEQYF
D gene: TRBD2; J gene: TRBJ2-1; clone size: NA; V gene: TRBV29-1; CDR3 DNA: TGCAGCGTTGGACCCCGGTCTAGCGGGTCTATTTTGAATGAGCAGTTCTTC; CDR3 protein: CSVGPRSSGSILNEQFF